The 20 T cell receptor beta chains listed next were all sequenced from one sample in a study of technical replicates of blood from a handful of donors. TCRdb's copy holds only in-frame clones and misses some; the assay was immunoSEQ multiplex PCR. There are approximately 74,000 clones in the sample; 98% occur only once, and about 0.16% lies in the top ten. Sequencing was carried out using T cells isolated from PBMCs. The receptors originated from a human donor in good health.

CDR3 sequence: CASSSGGVGNQPQHF. In DNA, the CDR3 is TGTGCCAGCAGTTCTGGGGGCGTCGGCAATCAGCCCCAGCATTTT. This sequence joins TRBV27 and TRBJ1-5; D perhaps matches TRBD1 (6 bases). Trimming removed 4 bases from V and 2 bases from J, with 12 bases in between. CDR3 length equals 15 residues. Germline CDR1 reads MNHEY; CDR2 reads SMNVEV (reference sequence).

This clone was observed once. Written as DNA, the CDR3 is TGCGCCAGCAGGGGGGGGAGCTCCGAGCAGTACTTC. Translated, it gives CASRGGSSEQYF. The chain has TRBV5-1 and TRBJ2-7; 7 nucleotides line up with TRBD2. Germline values: CDR1 SGHRS, CDR2 YFSETQ. The CDR3 is made up of 12 amino acids. Trimming took 5 bases from V and 6 from J; bases not matched to a gene: 5.

This CDR3 is CASSLGRANYGYTF. The DNA of the CDR3 is TGTGCCAGCAGCTTAGGGAGGGCGAACTATGGCTACACCTTC. The rearrangement links TRBV7-8 to TRBJ1-2; no definite D call. Germline V gene sequence: CDR1 SGHVS, CDR2 FQNEAQ. There are 14 residues in the CDR3. With 1 base removed from V and 2 bases from J, the gap between germline ends came to 8 bases.

The chain recombines TRBV6-1 with TRBJ1-2, with D possibly TRBD1 on 6 matching bases. The germline gives CDR1 MNHNS, CDR2 SASEGT. The CDR3 extends over 14 amino acids. Trimming took 11 bases from V and 1 from J, leaving 17 bases between them. The CDR3 DNA follows: TGTGCCTCTACTGGGGGCCTCTTTAACTATGGCTACACCTTC. This encodes CASTGGLFNYGYTF.

The chain employs TRBV5-1 and TRBJ2-3; possibly TRBD2 for D (5 bases). Germline CDR1 reads SGHRS; CDR2 reads YFSETQ. Trimming stripped 8 bases from V and 2 bases from J, with 18 bases between. This CDR3 is built from 15 residues. The DNA for the CDR3 is TGCGCCAGTAAAGTTTTAGGGAGTCCCACAGATACGCAGTATTTT. Translating gives CASKVLGSPTDTQYF.

This clone was counted once. The rearrangement links TRBV18 to TRBJ1-2; D uncertain. The CDR3 covers 13 residues. V dropped 0 bases and J dropped 3 bases, with 5 bases sitting between them. CDR1 KGHSH and CDR2 LQKENI come from the germline V gene. CDR3 region: CASSPPLHYGYTF. The CDR3 coding sequence is TGTGCCAGCTCACCACCTCTACACTATGGCTACACCTTC.

The V gene is TRBV28, the J gene TRBJ2-2, with TRBD1 matching over 7 bases. Germline lookup yields CDR1 MDHEN and CDR2 SYDVKM. Germline trimming cut 2 bases from V and 6 bases from J; bases unmatched to any gene: 3. CDR3 length: 14 amino acids. The CDR3 DNA follows: TGTGCCAGCAGTTTAACAGGGGATGCCGGGGAGCTGTTTTTT. Protein sequence: CASSLTGDAGELFF.

The chain recombines TRBV2 with TRBJ1-1; D is uncertain. This CDR3 has 14 residues. CDR1 and CDR2 from the germline V gene are SNHLY and FYNNEI. V lost 0 bases, J lost 3 bases, and 8 bases lay in between. Here the CDR3 reads CASSEAESHTEAFF. The CDR3 nucleotides read TGTGCCAGCAGTGAAGCGGAGTCACACACTGAAGCTTTCTTT.

This chain uses TRBV5-4 with TRBJ2-5; 7 bases match TRBD1. Per the germline V gene, CDR1 is SGHNT and CDR2 is YYREEE (reference sequence). V shed 2 bases and J 5 bases; nucleotides not matched to a gene: 6. CDR3 length: 14 residues. Here the CDR3 reads CASSFDRAKETQYF. DNA of the CDR3: TGTGCCAGCAGCTTTGACAGGGCCAAGGAGACCCAGTACTTC.

This chain links TRBV25-1 with TRBJ1-1; D is undetermined. The germline V gene encodes CDR1 MGHDK and CDR2 SYGVNS. Trimming removed 1 base from V and 8 bases from J, with 5 bases in between. This CDR3 is 11 amino acids long. CDR3 sequence: CASSELSEAFF. The CDR3 nucleotides read TGTGCCAGCAGTGAATTATCGGAAGCTTTCTTT.

The V and J genes are TRBV6-5 and TRBJ1-1; tentative D call: TRBD1 (5 bases). The germline V gene encodes CDR1 MNHEY and CDR2 SVGAGI. V lost 5 bases to trimming and J lost 8 bases, with 12 bases between them. This CDR3 is 12 amino acids long. CDR3 bases: TGTGCCAGCAGTATAAACCAGGGAGAAGCTTTCTTT. This sequence encodes CASSINQGEAFF.

The V and J genes are TRBV15 and TRBJ2-6; 7 nucleotides match TRBD1. The germline V gene encodes CDR1 LNHNV and CDR2 YYDKDF (reference sequence). Trimming took 3 bases from V and 2 from J; bases not matched to a gene: 10. The CDR3 contains 18 residues. The CDR3 spells CATSSMGQFRTGANVLTF. CDR3 bases: TGTGCCACCAGCAGTATGGGACAGTTTCGCACTGGGGCCAACGTCCTGACTTTC.

In its sample, this clone was seen once. The chain uses TRBV10-1 and TRBJ2-7, with D tentatively TRBD2 (5 bases). CDR1 and CDR2 (germline): WNHNN, SYGVQD (reference sequence). V was trimmed by 3 bases and J by 2 bases, leaving 11 bases between them. The CDR3 loop spans 14 amino acids. The CDR3 protein is CASSESGPPYEQYF. As DNA, the CDR3 is TGCGCCAGCAGTGAAAGCGGTCCACCCTACGAGCAGTACTTC.

The chain joins TRBV14 to TRBJ2-1; 9 positions agree with TRBD1. The junction had 9 bases not matched to a gene; V was cut back by 2 bases and J by 10 bases. Germline V gene lookup returns CDR1 SGHDN and CDR2 FVKESK. There are 15 residues in the CDR3. CDR3 loop: CASSQYGTGRYEQFF. The CDR3 bases are TGTGCCAGCAGCCAATATGGGACAGGGAGGTACGAGCAGTTCTTC.

The gene calls are TRBV18 and TRBJ2-3, with 9 nucleotides matching TRBD1. This CDR3 has 16 amino acids. Germline CDR1 is KGHSH and CDR2 is LQKENI. With 3 bases clipped from V and 0 bases from J, the junction kept 4 bases outside the gene matches. Written as DNA, the CDR3 is TGTGCCAGCTCACCTCCCGGACAGGGGAGCACAGATACGCAGTATTTT. This sequence encodes CASSPPGQGSTDTQYF.

This chain joins TRBV29-1 and TRBJ2-7; 13 positions agree with TRBD2. CDR1 SQVTM and CDR2 ANQGSEA come from the germline V gene. This CDR3 is 19 amino acids long. Trimming removed 7 bases from V and 2 bases from J; junction bases left unmatched: 20. This chain's CDR3 is CSAGGMRGLAGTGAYEQYF. The CDR3 region has the DNA TGCAGCGCCGGAGGGATGAGGGGACTAGCGGGAACAGGAGCCTACGAGCAGTACTTC.

The rearrangement joins TRBV4-2 to TRBJ2-1; 7 bases are shared with TRBD2. After removal of 0 bases from V and 15 bases from J, the junction contained 5 bases not matched to a gene. CDR1 LGHNA and CDR2 YNFKEQ come from the germline V gene. The CDR3 totals 12 residues. CDR3 in amino acids: CASSQEGTKLFF. DNA of the CDR3: TGTGCCAGCAGCCAAGAGGGGACTAAATTGTTCTTC.

This sequence joins TRBV5-1 and TRBJ1-1; TRBD1 matches 10 bases. V dropped 3 bases and J dropped 10; count of bases not matched to a gene: 6. Per the germline V gene, CDR1 is SGHRS and CDR2 is YFSETQ. This CDR3 comprises 13 residues. The CDR3 DNA sequence: TGCGCCAGCAGCTCTGGACAGGGGGGTATAGCTTTCTTT. Translation: CASSSGQGGIAFF.

V usage is TRBV5-1 and J usage is TRBJ1-4, with D tentatively TRBD1 (5 bases). The CDR3 spans 14 residues. Germline CDR1 is SGHRS and CDR2 is YFSETQ. Trimming removed 4 bases from V and 0 bases from J, with 7 bases in between. CDR3 nucleotides: TGCGCCAGCAGCACAGGAGCAACTAATGAAAAACTGTTTTTT. Its protein is CASSTGATNEKLFF.

This sequence joins TRBV11-2 and TRBJ2-3; 9 bases match TRBD2. The CDR3 spans 16 residues. Germline V gene lookup returns CDR1 SGHAT and CDR2 FQNNGV. The junction had 5 bases not matched to a gene; V was cut back by 1 base and J by 3 bases. The CDR3 region is CASSLGASGVTDTQYF. For the CDR3, the DNA is TGTGCCAGCAGCTTAGGGGCTAGCGGGGTAACAGATACGCAGTATTTT.